This T cell receptor (beta chain) is from a study of T cell responses to AZD1222 COVID-19 vaccine. General study points: No day 14 peak samples; only post-peak repertoires were characterized. Clonal diversity was possibly underestimated, and white British individuals and females predominated among donors.

V trimming: 4 bases; J trimming: 6 bases; junction bases outside the gene matches: 4. The CDR3 is 15 residues long. CDR1 is MNHEY, CDR2 SVGAGI, per germline. Comments on this clone: Its target is not known.

Sequenced by immunoSEQ multiplex PCR; TCRdb stores in-frame clones only, minus some. There are 160,000 or so clones in the sample; 92% occur only once, and roughly 4.5% lies in the top ten. This specimen consisted of peripheral blood, obtained on day 0 of MenACWY control vaccination. The receptor comes from an adult in good health. The V and J genes are TRBV6-5 and TRBJ2-1; 12 nucleotides line up with TRBD1. In nucleotides, the CDR3 is TGTGCCAGCAGTTCGGGACAGGGGGCGCGCAATGAGCAGTTCTTC. It translates to CASSSGQGARNEQFF.